The present T cell receptor beta chain was sequenced within a study of beta chain features in type 1 diabetes. About this clone: Its cognate antigen is unknown.

The germline CDR1 and CDR2 sequences are MGHDK and SYGVNS. V lost 2 bases and J lost 11, with 12 bases in between. The CDR3 is 13 amino acids. Whole-study findings and limits: When VDJ junctions were examined, type 1 diabetes patients showed fewer insertions and more deletions. Shorter TCRB CDR3s, moderately but significantly so, marked every one of the four CD4+ subsets in Type 1 diabetes patients. Whether HLA type influences TCRB rearrangement remained unresolved here.

Of the isolated RNA, all was reverse transcribed, and so the sequenced material was expressed TCRB transcripts. Naive, central memory and regulatory T cell samples produced a mean of approximately 3.6 million reads. Using immunoSEQ multiplex PCR, the repertoire was profiled, and TCRdb retains in-frame clones only, with some absent. The table records 900,000 or so clones, about 17% of them present only once. Sequencing was done on a sample of naive CD4+ T cells from blood. The receptor's source is a woman between 18 and 29 years old in good health. V usage is TRBV25-1 and J usage is TRBJ1-4, with D unclear. The CDR3 is CASSEPASRKLFF. In nucleotides, the CDR3 is TGTGCCAGCAGTGAACCTGCAAGTCGTAAACTGTTTTTT.